Ten or more counts support the clone carrying this TCR beta chain. Its antigen is unknown. These data are taken from a study of T cell repertoires in cytomegalovirus infection. Study overall: CMV infection and matching HLA type were both indicated by public TCR beta signatures.

TCRdb re-analysed the reads in MiXCR, keeping a single row per CDR3 protein. This table has almost 500,000 distinct CDR3 sequences, over 9% appearing once. CDR3 length: 13 amino acids. Unmatched junction bases numbered 5, after V lost 7 bases and J lost 6 bases. In germline, CDR1 is MNHEY, CDR2 SMNVEV (reference sequence). Study-level results: The cumulative frequency of public TCR beta families distinguished individuals who carried CMV together with the relevant HLA. Ex vivo, HLA-C-restricted CMV-specific TCR beta clonotypes prevailed over the rest of the response.

The chain carries TRBV27 and TRBJ2-7; 11 bases map to TRBD2. Material: PBMCs. This TCR derives from a human donor in good health (CMV status not recorded). Some clones in this sample may be carry-over from other donors' samples. The CDR3 bases are TGTGCCAGCAAAACTAGCGGGAGAGTCGAGCAGTACTTC. As protein: CASKTSGRVEQYF.